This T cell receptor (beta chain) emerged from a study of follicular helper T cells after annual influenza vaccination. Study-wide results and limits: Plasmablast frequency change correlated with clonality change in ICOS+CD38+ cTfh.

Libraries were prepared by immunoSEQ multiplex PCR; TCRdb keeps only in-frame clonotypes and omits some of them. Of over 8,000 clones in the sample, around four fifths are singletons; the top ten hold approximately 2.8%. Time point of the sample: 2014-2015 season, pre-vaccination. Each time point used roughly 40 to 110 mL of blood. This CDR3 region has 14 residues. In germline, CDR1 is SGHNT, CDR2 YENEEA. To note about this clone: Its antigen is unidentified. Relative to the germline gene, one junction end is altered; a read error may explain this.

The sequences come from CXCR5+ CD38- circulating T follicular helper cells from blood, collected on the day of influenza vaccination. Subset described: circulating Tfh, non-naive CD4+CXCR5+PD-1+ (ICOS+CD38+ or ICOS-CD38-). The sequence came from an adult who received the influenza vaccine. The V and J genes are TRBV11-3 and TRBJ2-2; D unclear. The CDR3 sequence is CASSLGSSTGELFF. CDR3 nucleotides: TGTGCCAGCAGTTTAGGATCCAGCACCGGGGAGCTGTTTTTT.